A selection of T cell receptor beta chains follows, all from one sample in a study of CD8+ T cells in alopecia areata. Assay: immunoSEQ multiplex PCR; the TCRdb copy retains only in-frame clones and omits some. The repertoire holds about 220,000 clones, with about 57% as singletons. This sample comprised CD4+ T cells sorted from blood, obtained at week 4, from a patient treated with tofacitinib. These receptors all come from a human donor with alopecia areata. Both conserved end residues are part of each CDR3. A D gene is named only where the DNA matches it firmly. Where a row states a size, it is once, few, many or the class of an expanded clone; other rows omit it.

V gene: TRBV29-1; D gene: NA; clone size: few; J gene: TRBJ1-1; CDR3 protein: CSVEAALNTEAFF; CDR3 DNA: TGCAGCGTTGAAGCAGCACTAAACACTGAAGCTTTCTTT
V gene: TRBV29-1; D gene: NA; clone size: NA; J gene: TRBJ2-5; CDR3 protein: CSVGLKIVEETQYF; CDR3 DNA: TGCAGCGTTGGGCTTAAGATAGTCGAAGAGACCCAGTACTTC
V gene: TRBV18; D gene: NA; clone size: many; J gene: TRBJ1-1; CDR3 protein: CASSLGGSQAFF; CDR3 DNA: TGTGCCAGCTCACTCGGAGGCAGTCAAGCTTTCTTT
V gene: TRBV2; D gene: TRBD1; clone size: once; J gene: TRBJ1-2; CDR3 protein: CASRGQGVSGYTF; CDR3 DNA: TGTGCCAGCAGGGGACAGGGAGTGTCGGGCTACACCTTC
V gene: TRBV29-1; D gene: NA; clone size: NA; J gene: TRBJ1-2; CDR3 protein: CSSRDHGYTF; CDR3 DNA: TGCAGCTCAAGGGATCATGGCTACACCTTC
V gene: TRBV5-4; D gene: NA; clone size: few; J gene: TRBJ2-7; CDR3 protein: CASSLDHYEQYF; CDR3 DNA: TGTGCCAGCAGCTTGGACCACTACGAGCAGTACTTC
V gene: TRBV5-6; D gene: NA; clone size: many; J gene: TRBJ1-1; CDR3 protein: CASSLHTEAFF; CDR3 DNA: TGTGCCAGCAGCTTGCACACTGAAGCTTTCTTT
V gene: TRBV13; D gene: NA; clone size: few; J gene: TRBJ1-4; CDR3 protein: CASSSRGALFF; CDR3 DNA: TGTGCCAGCAGCTCCCGGGGAGCACTGTTTTTT
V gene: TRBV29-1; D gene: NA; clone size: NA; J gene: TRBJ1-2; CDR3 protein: CSVEERLAAVYGYTF; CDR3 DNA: TGCAGCGTTGAAGAACGGTTGGCCGCCGTCTATGGCTACACCTTC
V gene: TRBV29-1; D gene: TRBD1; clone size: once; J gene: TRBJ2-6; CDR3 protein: CSVVGQGSAGANVLTF; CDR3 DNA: TGCAGCGTTGTGGGACAGGGGAGTGCTGGGGCCAACGTCCTGACTTTC